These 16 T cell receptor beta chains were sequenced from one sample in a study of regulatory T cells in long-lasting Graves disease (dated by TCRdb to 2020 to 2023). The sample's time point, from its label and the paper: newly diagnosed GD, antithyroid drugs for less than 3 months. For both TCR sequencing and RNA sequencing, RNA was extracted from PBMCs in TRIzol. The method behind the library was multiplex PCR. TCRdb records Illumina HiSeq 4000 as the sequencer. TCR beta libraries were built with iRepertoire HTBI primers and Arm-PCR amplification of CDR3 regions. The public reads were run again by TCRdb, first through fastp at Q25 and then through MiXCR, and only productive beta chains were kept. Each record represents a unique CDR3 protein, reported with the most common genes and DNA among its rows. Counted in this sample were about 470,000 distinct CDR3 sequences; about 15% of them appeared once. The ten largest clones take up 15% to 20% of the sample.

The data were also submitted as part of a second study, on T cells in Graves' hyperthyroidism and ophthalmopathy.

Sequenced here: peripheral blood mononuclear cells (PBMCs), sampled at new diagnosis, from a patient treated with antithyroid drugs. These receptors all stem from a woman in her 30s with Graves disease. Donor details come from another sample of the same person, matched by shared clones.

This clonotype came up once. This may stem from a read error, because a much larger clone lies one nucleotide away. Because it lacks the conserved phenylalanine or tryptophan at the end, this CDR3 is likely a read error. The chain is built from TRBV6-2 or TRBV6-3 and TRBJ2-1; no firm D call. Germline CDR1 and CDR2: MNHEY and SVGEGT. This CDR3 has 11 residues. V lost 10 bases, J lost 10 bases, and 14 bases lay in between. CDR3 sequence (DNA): TGTGCCACCCAGATCGGCCCCGAGCAGTTCTCC. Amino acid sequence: CATQIGPEQFS.

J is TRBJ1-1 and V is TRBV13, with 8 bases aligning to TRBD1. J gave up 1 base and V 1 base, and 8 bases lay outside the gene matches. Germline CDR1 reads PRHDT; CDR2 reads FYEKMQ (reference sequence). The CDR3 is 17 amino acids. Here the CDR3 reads CASSLEISGTGNTEAFF. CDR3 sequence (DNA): TGTGCCAGCAGCTTAGAGATCTCCGGGACAGGGAACACTGAAGCTTTCTTT.

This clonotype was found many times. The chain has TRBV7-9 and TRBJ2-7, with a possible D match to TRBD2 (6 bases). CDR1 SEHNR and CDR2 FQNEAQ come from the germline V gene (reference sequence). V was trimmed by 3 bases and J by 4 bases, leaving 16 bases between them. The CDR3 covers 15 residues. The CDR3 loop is CASSFARDSTYEQYF. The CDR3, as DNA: TGTGCCAGCAGCTTCGCCCGGGACTCTACATACGAGCAGTACTTC.

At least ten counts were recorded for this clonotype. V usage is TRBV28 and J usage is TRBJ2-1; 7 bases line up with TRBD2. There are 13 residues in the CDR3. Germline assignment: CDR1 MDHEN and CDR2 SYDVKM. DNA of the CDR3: TGTGCTGGGGCGGGAGAGGGCTACAATGAGCAGTTCTTC. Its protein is CAGAGEGYNEQFF.

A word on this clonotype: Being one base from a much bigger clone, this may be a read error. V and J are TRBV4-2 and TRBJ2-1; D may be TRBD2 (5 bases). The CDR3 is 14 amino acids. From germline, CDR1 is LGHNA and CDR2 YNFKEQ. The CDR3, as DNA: TGTGCCAGCACCCAAGTCTCAGCGGACAATGAGCAGTTCTTC. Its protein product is CASTQVSADNEQFF.

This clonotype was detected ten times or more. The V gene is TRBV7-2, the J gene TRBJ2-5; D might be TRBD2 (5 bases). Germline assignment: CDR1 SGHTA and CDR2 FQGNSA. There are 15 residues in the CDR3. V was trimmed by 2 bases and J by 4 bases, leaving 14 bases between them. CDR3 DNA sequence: TGTGCCAGCAGCTTACGCGTCGGGAACCCAGAGACCCAGTACTTC. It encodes CASSLRVGNPETQYF.

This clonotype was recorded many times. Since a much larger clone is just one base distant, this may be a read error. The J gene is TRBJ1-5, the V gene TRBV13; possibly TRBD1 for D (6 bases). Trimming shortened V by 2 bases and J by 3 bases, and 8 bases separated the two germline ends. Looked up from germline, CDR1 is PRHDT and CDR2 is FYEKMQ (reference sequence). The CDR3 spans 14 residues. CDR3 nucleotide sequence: TGTGCCAGCAGCTTATCAGGGGACAATCAGCCCCAGCATTTT. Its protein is CASSLSGDNQPQHF. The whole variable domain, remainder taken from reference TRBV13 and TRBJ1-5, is AAGVIQSPRHLIKEKRETATLKCYPIPRHDTVYWYQQGPGQDPQFLISFYEKMQSDKGSIPDRFSAQQFSDYHSELNMSSLELGDSALYFCASSLSGDNQPQHFGDGTRLSIL.

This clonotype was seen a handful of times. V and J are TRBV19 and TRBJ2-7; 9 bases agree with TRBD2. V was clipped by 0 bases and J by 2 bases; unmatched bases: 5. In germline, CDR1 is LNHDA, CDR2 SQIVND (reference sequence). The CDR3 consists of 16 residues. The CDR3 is CASSIDPSGETYEQYF. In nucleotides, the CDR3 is TGTGCCAGTAGTATAGATCCTAGCGGGGAAACCTACGAGCAGTACTTC.

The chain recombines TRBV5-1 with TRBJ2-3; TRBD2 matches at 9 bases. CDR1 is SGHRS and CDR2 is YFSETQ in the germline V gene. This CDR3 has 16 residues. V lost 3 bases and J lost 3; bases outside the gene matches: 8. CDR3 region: CASSWGSGRGTDTQYF. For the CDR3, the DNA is TGCGCCAGCAGCTGGGGTAGCGGGAGAGGGACAGATACGCAGTATTTT.

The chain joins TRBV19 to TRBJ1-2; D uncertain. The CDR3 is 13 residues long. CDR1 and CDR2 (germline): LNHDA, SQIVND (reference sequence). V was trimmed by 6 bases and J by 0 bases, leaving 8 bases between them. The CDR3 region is CASSQTANYGYTF. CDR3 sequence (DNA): TGTGCCAGTAGCCAGACCGCTAACTATGGCTACACCTTC.

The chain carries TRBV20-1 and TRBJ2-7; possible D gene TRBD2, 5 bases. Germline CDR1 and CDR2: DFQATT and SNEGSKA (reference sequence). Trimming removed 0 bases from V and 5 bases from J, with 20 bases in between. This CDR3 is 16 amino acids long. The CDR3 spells CSARDDPAPRADEQYF. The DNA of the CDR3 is TGCAGTGCTAGAGATGACCCAGCCCCGAGGGCGGACGAGCAGTACTTC.

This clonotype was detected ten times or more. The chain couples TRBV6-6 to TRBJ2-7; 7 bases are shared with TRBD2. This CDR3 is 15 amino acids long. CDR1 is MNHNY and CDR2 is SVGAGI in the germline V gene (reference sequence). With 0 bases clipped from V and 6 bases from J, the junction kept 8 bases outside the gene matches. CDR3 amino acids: CASSYSELAIGEQYF. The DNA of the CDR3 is TGTGCCAGCAGTTACTCGGAACTAGCGATAGGCGAGCAGTACTTC.

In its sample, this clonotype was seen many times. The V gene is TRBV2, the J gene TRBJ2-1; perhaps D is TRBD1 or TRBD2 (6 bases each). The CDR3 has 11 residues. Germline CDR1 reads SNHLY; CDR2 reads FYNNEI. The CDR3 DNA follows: TGTGCTCCAAGGGGGGCCAATGAGCAGTTCTTC. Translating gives CAPRGANEQFF.

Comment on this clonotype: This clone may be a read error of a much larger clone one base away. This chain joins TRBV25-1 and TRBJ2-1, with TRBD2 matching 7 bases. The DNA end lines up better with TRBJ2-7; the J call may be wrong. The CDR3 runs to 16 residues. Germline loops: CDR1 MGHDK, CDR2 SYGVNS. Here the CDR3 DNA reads TGTGCCAGCAGTGACAGCGGCGGGAGCTCCTACAATGAGCAGTACTTC. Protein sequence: CASSDSGGSSYNEQYF.

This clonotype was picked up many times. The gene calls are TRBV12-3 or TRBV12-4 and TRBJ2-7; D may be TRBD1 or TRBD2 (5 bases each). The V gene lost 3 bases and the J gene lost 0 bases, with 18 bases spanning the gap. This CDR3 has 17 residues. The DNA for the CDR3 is TGTGCCAGCAGTTTTTTTTTGGGACCGCGAAACTCCTACGAGCAGTACTTC. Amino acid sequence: CASSFFLGPRNSYEQYF.

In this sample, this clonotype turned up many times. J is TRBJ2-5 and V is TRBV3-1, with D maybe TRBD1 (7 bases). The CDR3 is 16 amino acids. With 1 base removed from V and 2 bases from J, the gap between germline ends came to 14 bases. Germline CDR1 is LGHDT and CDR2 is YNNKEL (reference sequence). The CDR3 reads CASSQAGGGTQETQYF. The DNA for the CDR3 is TGTGCCAGCAGCCAAGCCGGAGGGGGCACACAAGAGACCCAGTACTTC.